The present entry profiles one T cell receptor (beta chain) with its context. The target antigen is unknown. These data are taken from a study of cytomegalovirus exposure and HLA in healthy donors. Study at large: Early released data had 80 million or so unique TCRs, all coming from HLA-typed donors.

Germline lookup yields CDR1 MRHNA and CDR2 SNTAGT. Trimming removed 4 bases from V and 6 bases from J, with 15 bases in between. CDR3 size: 14 residues. A multiplex PCR was run with 60 Vbeta primers and 13 Jbeta primers. Repertoires were generated with immunoSEQ multiplex PCR, while TCRdb's copy carries only in-frame clones and drops some. The sample includes 100,000 to 150,000 clones, approximately 85% of them seen just once. Study findings and constraints: Productive status was seen about 90% or about 30% of the time for most TCR beta V segments in an earlier analysis. Confirmation in vitro established that a few CMV-associated chains were specific for CMV antigens. Later findings reportedly placed an Asian-associated ancestry cluster below the approximately 670-donor mean for N-insertions.

Sequenced sample: PBMCs. This receptor was taken from a boy between 5 and 17 years old in good health and CMV-seronegative. This sequence joins TRBV6-4 and TRBJ1-1; D uncertain. The CDR3 region is CASSATFTAAEAFF. The CDR3 nucleotides are TGTGCCAGCAGTGCCACTTTCACAGCCGCTGAAGCTTTCTTT.